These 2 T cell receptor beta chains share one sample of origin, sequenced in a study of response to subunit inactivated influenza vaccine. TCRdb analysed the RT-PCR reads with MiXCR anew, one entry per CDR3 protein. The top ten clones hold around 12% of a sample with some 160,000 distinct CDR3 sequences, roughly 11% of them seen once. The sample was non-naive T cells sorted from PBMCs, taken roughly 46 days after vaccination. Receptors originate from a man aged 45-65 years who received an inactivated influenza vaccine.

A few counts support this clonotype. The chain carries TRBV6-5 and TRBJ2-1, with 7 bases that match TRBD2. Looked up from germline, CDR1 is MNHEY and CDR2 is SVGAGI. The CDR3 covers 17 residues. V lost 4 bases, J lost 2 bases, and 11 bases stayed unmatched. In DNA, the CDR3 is TGTGCCAGCAGTTGGCTAGCGGTACCGTTGCCCTACAATGAGCAGTTCTTC. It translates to CASSWLAVPLPYNEQFF.

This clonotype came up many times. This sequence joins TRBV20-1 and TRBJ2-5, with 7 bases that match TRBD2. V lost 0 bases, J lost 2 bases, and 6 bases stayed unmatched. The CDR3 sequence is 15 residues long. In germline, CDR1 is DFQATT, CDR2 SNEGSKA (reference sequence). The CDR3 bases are TGCAGTGCTAGAGATCTAGGGACTACGCAAGAGACCCAGTACTTC. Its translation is CSARDLGTTQETQYF.